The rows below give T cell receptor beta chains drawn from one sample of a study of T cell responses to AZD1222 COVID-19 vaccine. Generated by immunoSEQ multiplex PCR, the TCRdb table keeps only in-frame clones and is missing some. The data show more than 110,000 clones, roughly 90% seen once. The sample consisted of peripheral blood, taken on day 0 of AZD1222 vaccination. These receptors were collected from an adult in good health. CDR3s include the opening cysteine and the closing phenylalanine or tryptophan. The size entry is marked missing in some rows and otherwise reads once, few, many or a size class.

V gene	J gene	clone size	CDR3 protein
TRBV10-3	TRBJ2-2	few	CAISTSGMNTGELFF
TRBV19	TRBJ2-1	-	CASSIGLGTSGDNEQFF
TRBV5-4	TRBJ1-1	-	CASSLPGSMNTEAFF
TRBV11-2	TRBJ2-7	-	CASSLASPLSYEQYF
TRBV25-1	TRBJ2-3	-	CASSESGAGSDTQYF
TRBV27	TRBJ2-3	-	CASKGRVGDTQYF
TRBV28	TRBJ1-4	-	CGHCQGSNEKLFF
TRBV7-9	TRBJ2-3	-	CASSLMGLAGGATQYF
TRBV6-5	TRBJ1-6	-	CASRKDRGQNSPLHF
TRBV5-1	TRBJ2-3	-	CASSLGLAGFADTQYF
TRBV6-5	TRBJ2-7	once	CASSQGGQFYEQYF
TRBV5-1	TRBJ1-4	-	CASSPGPNEKLFF
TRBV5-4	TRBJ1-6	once	CASSLGSYNSPLHF
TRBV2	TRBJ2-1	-	CASTSFNEQFF
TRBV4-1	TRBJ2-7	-	CASSQAGTGTYEQYF
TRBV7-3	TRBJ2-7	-	CASSPRSGRSDEQYF
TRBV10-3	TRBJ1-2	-	CAISETGKSFYGYTF
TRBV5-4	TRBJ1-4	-	CASSLVSGQNEKLFF